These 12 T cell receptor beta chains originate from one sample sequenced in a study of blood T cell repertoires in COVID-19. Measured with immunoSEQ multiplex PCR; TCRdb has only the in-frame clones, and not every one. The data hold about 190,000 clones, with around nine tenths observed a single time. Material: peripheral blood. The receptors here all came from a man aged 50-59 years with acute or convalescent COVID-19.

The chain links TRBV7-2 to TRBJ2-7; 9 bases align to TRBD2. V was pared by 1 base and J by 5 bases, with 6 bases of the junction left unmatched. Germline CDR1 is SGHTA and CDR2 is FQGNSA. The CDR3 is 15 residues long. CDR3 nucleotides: TGTGCCAGCAGCTTAGGAGCTAGCGGGAAGAACGAGCAGTACTTC. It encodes CASSLGASGKNEQYF. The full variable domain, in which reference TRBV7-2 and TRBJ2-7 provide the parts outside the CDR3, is GAGVSQSPSNKVTEKGKDVELRCDPISGHTALYWYRQSLGQGLEFLIYFQGNSAPDKSGLPSDRFSAERTGGSVSTLTIQRTQQEDSAVYLCASSLGASGKNEQYFGPGTRLTVT.

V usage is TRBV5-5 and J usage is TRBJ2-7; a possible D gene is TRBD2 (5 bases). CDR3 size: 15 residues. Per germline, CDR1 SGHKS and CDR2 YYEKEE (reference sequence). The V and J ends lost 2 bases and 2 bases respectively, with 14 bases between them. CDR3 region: CASSLGGTRTYEQYF. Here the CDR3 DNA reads TGTGCCAGCAGCTTAGGAGGCACCAGGACCTACGAGCAGTACTTC.

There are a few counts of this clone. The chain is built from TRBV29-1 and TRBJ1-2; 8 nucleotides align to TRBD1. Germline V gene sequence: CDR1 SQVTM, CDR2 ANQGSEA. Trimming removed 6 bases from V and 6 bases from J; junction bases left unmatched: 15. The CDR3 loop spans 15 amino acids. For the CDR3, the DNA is TGCAGCGTACTAGGACAGGGAACACCCTCGGATGGCTACACCTTC. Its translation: CSVLGQGTPSDGYTF.

CDR3 coding DNA: TGTGCCAGCAGCTCGGACAGCCTAACCTATGGCTACACCTTC. Translated, it gives CASSSDSLTYGYTF. J is TRBJ1-2 and V is TRBV7-9, with a possible D match to TRBD1 (6 bases). Germline V CDR1 and CDR2: SEHNR, FQNEAQ (reference sequence). Trimming took 4 bases from V and 4 from J, leaving 13 bases between them. The CDR3 is 14 residues long.

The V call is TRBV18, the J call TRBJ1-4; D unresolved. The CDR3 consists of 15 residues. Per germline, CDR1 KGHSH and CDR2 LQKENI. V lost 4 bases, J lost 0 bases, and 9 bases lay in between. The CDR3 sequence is CASSRGYATNEKLFF. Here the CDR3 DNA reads TGTGCCAGCTCACGAGGATACGCAACTAATGAAAAACTGTTTTTT.

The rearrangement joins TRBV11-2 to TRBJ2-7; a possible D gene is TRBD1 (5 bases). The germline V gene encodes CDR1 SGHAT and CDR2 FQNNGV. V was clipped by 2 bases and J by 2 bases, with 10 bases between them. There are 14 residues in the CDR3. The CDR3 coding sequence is TGTGCCAGCAGCTTATCCGCAGGGACCTACGAGCAGTACTTC. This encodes CASSLSAGTYEQYF. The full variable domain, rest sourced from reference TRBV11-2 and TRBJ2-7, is EAGVAQSPRYKIIEKRQSVAFWCNPISGHATLYWYQQILGQGPKLLIQFQNNGVVDDSQLPKDRFSAERLKGVDSTLKIQPAKLEDSAVYLCASSLSAGTYEQYFGPGTRLTVT.

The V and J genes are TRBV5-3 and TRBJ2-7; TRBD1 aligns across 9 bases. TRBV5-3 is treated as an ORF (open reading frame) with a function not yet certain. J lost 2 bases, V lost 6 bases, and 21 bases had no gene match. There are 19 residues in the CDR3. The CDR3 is CARILNRDRVPLGTYEQYF. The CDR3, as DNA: TGTGCCAGAATCCTTAACCGGGACAGGGTGCCCCTCGGAACCTACGAGCAGTACTTC.

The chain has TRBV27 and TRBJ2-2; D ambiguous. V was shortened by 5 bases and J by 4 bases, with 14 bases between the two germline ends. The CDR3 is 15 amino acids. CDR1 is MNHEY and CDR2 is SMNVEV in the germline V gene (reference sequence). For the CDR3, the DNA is TGTGCCAGCAGTCCAACGCCAGGTTTCACCGGGGAGCTGTTTTTT. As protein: CASSPTPGFTGELFF.

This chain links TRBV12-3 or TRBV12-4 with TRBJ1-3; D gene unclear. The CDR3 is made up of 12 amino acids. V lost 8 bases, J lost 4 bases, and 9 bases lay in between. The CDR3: CASRRPGNTIYF. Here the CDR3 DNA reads TGTGCCAGCCGGCGGCCGGGAAACACCATATATTTT.

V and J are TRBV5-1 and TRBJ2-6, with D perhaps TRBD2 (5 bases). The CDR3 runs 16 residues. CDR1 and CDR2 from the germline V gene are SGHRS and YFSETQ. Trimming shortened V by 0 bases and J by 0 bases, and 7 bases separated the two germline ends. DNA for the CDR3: TGCGCCAGCAGCTTGGGGGAGAGCTCTGGGGCCAACGTCCTGACTTTC. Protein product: CASSLGESSGANVLTF.

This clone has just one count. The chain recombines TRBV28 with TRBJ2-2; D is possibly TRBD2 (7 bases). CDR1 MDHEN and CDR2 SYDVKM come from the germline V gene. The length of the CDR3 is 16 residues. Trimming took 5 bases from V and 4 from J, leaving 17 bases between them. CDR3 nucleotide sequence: TGTGCCAGCAGTGGGAGGGGGGGACTGAGCACCGGGGAGCTGTTTTTT. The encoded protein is CASSGRGGLSTGELFF. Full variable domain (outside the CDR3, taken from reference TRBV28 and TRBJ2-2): DVKVTQSSRYLVKRTGEKVFLECVQDMDHENMFWYRQDPGLGLRLIYFSYDVKMKEKGDIPEGYSVSREKKERFSLILESASTNQTSMYLCASSGRGGLSTGELFFGEGSRLTVL.

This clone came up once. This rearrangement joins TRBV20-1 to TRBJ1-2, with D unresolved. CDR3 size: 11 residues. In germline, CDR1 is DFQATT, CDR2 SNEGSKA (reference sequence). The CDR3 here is CRADGNYGYTF. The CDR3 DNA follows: TGCAGAGCGGACGGAAACTATGGCTACACCTTC.